The rows below give T cell receptor beta chains drawn from one sample of a study of T cells in Graves' hyperthyroidism and ophthalmopathy. TCRdb re-called the multiplex PCR reads through MiXCR, storing one row per CDR3 protein. The repertoire holds a few hundred thousand distinct CDR3 sequences, with roughly an eighth as singletons. The sample taken for sequencing was blood. Receptors originate from a woman aged 40 to 55 with Graves' ophthalmopathy. Both conserved end residues are part of each CDR3. The D gene is left open where the match is weak. Some rows have no size entry. The others give once, few or many, or a class for an expanded clone.

size | J | D | V | DNA | CDR3
many | TRBJ2-7 | TRBD1 | TRBV7-9 | TGTGCCAGCAGTCGGACAGGGGGTTACGAGCAGTACTTC | CASSRTGGYEQYF
many | TRBJ1-2 | NA | TRBV28 | TGTGCCAGCAGCCCACAGGAAAACTATGGCTACACCTTC | CASSPQENYGYTF
many | TRBJ2-7 | NA | TRBV5-1 | TGCGCCAGCAGCTTCAGGAGCTCCTACGAGCAGTACTTC | CASSFRSSYEQYF
few | TRBJ2-7 | TRBD1 | TRBV2 | TGTGCCAGCAGCACCGGGACAGGGGGCGAGCAGTACTTC | CASSTGTGGEQYF
many | TRBJ2-3 | TRBD2 | TRBV11-2 | TGTGCCAGCAGCCCAGGCACAGGGGTAGCGGGGGGCCCTTCTCATACGCAGTATTTT | CASSPGTGVAGGPSHTQYF
many | TRBJ1-6 | NA | TRBV12-3/TRBV12-4 | TGTGCCAGCAGTTTGAAGACTTCACCCCTCCACTTT | CASSLKTSPLHF
few | TRBJ2-3 | NA | TRBV3-1 | TGTGCCAGCAGCCGCCGGACGCATACGCAGTATTTT | CASSRRTHTQYF
once | TRBJ2-6 | NA | TRBV11-2 | TGTGCCAGCAGCTTAATTTTCTCTGGGGCCAACGTCCTGACTTTC | CASSLIFSGANVLTF
NA | TRBJ2-3 | NA | TRBV9 | TGTGCCAGCAGCGCCCGGGCCAGCACAGATACGCAGTATTTT | CASSARASTDTQYF
many | TRBJ1-1 | NA | TRBV11-2 | TGTGCCAGCAGCTTAGCTGGGCCGAACACTGAAGCTTTCTTT | CASSLAGPNTEAFF
many | TRBJ1-5 | TRBD1 | TRBV6-1 | TGTGCCAGCAGTGACGGACAGGGGATAACCCAGCATTTT | CASSDGQGITQHF
many | TRBJ2-7 | NA | TRBV7-2 | TGTGCCAGCAGCTTAGACCTAGCAGAATACTCCTACGAGCAGTACTTC | CASSLDLAEYSYEQYF
NA | TRBJ1-3 | NA | TRBV6-1 | TGTGCCAGCAGTGAAGTTCGCGGCTCTGGAAACACCATATATTTT | CASSEVRGSGNTIYF
many | TRBJ2-2 | NA | TRBV28 | TGTGCCAGCAGCCAGCCCCGGTTGGCGAACACCGGGGAGCTGTTTTTT | CASSQPRLANTGELFF
many | TRBJ2-7 | TRBD2 | TRBV7-2 | TGTGCCAGCAGCCGCCGACCGACTAGCGGGAGCTCCTACGAGCAGTACTTC | CASSRRPTSGSSYEQYF
many | TRBJ2-7 | NA | TRBV2 | TGTGCCAGCAGTCTGACACCCTCCTACGAGCAGTACTTC | CASSLTPSYEQYF
few | TRBJ2-1 | NA | TRBV5-5 | TGTGCCAGCAGCTTGGGCCTGGAATCCTACAATGAGCAGTTCTTC | CASSLGLESYNEQFF
many | TRBJ1-5 | NA | TRBV7-8 | TGTGCCAGCAGCTTAGAACGGTGGCTCGGATACAATCAGCCCCAGCATTTT | CASSLERWLGYNQPQHF
many | TRBJ2-5 | NA | TRBV24-1 | TGTGCCACCAGTGATTGGAAAACAGAGCTACAAGAGACCCAGTACTTC | CATSDWKTELQETQYF
few | TRBJ2-1 | NA | TRBV20-1 | TGCAGTGCTATCCTGCGGAGAACCTACAATGAGCAGTTCTTC | CSAILRRTYNEQFF
NA | TRBJ2-1 | NA | TRBV29-1 | TGCAGCGTTCAGGTTCCGAATGAGCAGTTCTTC | CSVQVPNEQFF
few | TRBJ2-5 | TRBD1 | TRBV20-1 | TGCAGTGCTACCAAACAGGACAGGGGGCGGGAGACCCAGTACTTC | CSATKQDRGRETQYF
NA | TRBJ2-1 | NA | TRBV5-6 | TGTGCCAGCAGCTTCGAGGCGGAAGAGATTTACAATGAGCAGTTCTTC | CASSFEAEEIYNEQFF
few | TRBJ2-7 | NA | TRBV19 | TGTGCCAGTAGTCCCAGGAGGGGCCTGAATCTGGGAGAGCAGTACTTC | CASSPRRGLNLGEQYF
many | TRBJ1-1 | TRBD1 | TRBV12-3/TRBV12-4 | TGTGCCAGCAGCACTACAGGGGGCTGGGCTGAAGCTTTCTTT | CASSTTGGWAEAFF
many | TRBJ1-5 | TRBD1 | TRBV2 | TGTGCCAGCAGTAAACAGGGGGCGCTTAATCAGCCCCAGCATTTT | CASSKQGALNQPQHF
NA | TRBJ1-4 | NA | TRBV7-9 | TGTGCCAGCAGCGCGGGACGGATTAATGAAAAACTGTTTTTT | CASSAGRINEKLFF
few | TRBJ2-1 | NA | TRBV19 | TGTGCCAGTAGTATAGGGAACAGATTCAATGAGCAGTTCTTC | CASSIGNRFNEQFF
many | TRBJ2-6 | NA | TRBV6-1 | TGTGCCAGCAGTGAGAGTTTCTCTGGGGCCAACGTCCTGACTTTC | CASSESFSGANVLTF
many | TRBJ2-7 | NA | TRBV28 | TGTGCCAGCAGCGGTTACGGAGGGAGGATCCACGAGCAGTACTTC | CASSGYGGRIHEQYF
many | TRBJ2-1 | TRBD1 | TRBV6-1 | TGTGCCAGCAGTCACCCCGGGACAGTCTACAATGAGCAGTTCTTC | CASSHPGTVYNEQFF
NA | TRBJ1-1 | NA | TRBV7-9 | TGTGCCAGCAGCTTAGTTTTGAGGGGCCGCATGAACACTGAAGCTTTCTTT | CASSLVLRGRMNTEAFF
few | TRBJ2-2 | NA | TRBV10-1 | TGCGCCAGCAGTGACAGGCCCGGGGCCGGGGAGCTGTTTTTT | CASSDRPGAGELFF
many | TRBJ2-3 | TRBD1 | TRBV7-8 | TGTGCCAGCAGCTTAGAGACAGGGGCGGATACGCAGTATTTT | CASSLETGADTQYF
many | TRBJ1-1 | NA | TRBV9 | TGTGCCAGCAGCGTTGACAGCGGCGACACTGAAGCTTTCTTT | CASSVDSGDTEAFF
many | TRBJ2-7 | NA | TRBV29-1 | TGCAGCGTTGCCCCGAATAACTACGAGCAGTACTTC | CSVAPNNYEQYF
many | TRBJ2-3 | TRBD2 | TRBV2 | TGTGCCAGCACGCTAGCGGGGTTCACAGATACGCAGTATTTT | CASTLAGFTDTQYF
NA | TRBJ1-4 | TRBD1 | TRBV3-1 | TGTGCCAGCAGCCCCGGGACAGGGGTTTTCGAAAAACTGTTTTTT | CASSPGTGVFEKLFF
many | TRBJ1-3 | NA | TRBV2 | TGTGCCAGCAGTCTTGGTCGAGGTGGGAGTGGAAACACCATATATTTT | CASSLGRGGSGNTIYF
many | TRBJ1-5 | NA | TRBV29-1 | TGCAGCGTTTCATATAGCAATCAGCCCCAGCATTTT | CSVSYSNQPQHF
many | TRBJ2-3 | TRBD2 | TRBV19 | TGTGCCAGTAGGGGTAGCGGGAGGACGTTCACAGATACGCAGTATTTT | CASRGSGRTFTDTQYF
NA | TRBJ2-5 | TRBD1 | TRBV4-2 | TGTGCCAGCAGCCCAACGACAGGGGTGCAGGAGACCCAGTACTTC | CASSPTTGVQETQYF
many | TRBJ1-4 | TRBD1 | TRBV12-3/TRBV12-4 | TGTGCCAGCAGTCCTCGGACAGGGAGCGGAAAACTGTTTTTT | CASSPRTGSGKLFF
few | TRBJ1-4 | TRBD1 | TRBV3-1 | TGTGCCAGCAGCCTCCCCTCAGGGGGCCGGAATGAAAAACTGTTTTTT | CASSLPSGGRNEKLFF
NA | TRBJ2-7 | NA | TRBV12-5 | TGTGCTAGTGGTCAGGGGCCCTACGAGCAGTACTTC | CASGQGPYEQYF
few | TRBJ2-3 | NA | TRBV7-9 | TGTGCCAGCAGCCTAGGACTTACTCGGGGGGCCGGGAAAGATACGCAGTATTTT | CASSLGLTRGAGKDTQYF
many | TRBJ1-1 | NA | TRBV30 | TGTGCCTGGAGTGAACGTATGAACACTGAAGCTTTCTTT | CAWSERMNTEAFF
NA | TRBJ1-3 | NA | TRBV6-1 | TGTGCCAGCAGTGAAGCGTTTCAGATACCTGGAAACACCATATATTTT | CASSEAFQIPGNTIYF
many | TRBJ2-4 | TRBD1 | TRBV12-3/TRBV12-4 | TGTGCCAGCAGTTCTCCGGGACAGGGGGCAAGCATTCAGTACTTC | CASSSPGQGASIQYF
NA | TRBJ2-5 | NA | TRBV5-5 | TGTGCCAGCAGCTTATATAGTCAAGAGACCCAGTACTTC | CASSLYSQETQYF
few | TRBJ2-1 | NA | TRBV3-1 | TGTGCCAGCAGCCACTCCGCGCTTGAGCAGTTCTTC | CASSHSALEQFF